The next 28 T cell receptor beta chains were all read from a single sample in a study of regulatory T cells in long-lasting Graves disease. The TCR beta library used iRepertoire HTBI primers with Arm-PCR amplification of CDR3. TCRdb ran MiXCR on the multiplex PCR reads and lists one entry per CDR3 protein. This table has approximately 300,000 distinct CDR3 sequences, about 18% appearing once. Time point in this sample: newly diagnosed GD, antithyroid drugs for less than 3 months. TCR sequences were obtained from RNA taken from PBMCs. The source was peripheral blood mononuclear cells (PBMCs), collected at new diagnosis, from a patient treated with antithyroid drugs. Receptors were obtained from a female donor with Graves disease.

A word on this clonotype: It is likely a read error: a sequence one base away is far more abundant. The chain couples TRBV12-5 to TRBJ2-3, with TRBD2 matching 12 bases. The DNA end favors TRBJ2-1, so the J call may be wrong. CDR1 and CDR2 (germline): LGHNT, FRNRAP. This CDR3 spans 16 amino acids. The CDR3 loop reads CASGSDSSGRAYEQFF. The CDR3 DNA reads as TGTGCTAGTGGTTCGGACTCTAGCGGGAGGGCATATGAGCAGTTCTTC.

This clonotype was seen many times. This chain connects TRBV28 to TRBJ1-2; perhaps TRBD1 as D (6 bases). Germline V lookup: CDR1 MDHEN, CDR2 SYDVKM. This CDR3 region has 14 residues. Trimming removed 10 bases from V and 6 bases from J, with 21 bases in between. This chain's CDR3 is CATITPRGRNGYTF. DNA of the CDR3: TGTGCCACCATTACGCCCCGGGGGCGGAATGGCTACACCTTC.

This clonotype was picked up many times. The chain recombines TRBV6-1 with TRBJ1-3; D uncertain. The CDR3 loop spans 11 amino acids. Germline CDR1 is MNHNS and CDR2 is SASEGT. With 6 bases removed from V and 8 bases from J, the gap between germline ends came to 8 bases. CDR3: CASSGLYTIYF. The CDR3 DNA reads TGTGCCAGCAGCGGCCTCTACACCATATATTTT.

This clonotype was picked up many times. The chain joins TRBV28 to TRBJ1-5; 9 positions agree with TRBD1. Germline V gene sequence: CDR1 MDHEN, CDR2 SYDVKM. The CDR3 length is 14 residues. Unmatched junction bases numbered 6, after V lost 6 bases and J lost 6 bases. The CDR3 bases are TGTGCCAGCAGCGGGACAGGGAAAGGTCAGCCCCAGCATTTT. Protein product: CASSGTGKGQPQHF.

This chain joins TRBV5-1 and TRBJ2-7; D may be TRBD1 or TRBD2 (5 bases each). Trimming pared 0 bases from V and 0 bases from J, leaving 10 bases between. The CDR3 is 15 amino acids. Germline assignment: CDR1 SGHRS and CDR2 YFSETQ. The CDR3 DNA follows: TGCGCCAGCAGCTTGGCCGGGGCTAGCTCCTACGAGCAGTACTTC. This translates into CASSLAGASSYEQYF. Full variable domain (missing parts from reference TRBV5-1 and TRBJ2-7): KAGVTQTPRYLIKTRGQQVTLSCSPISGHRSVSWYQQTPGQGLQFLFEYFSETQRNKGNFPGRFSGRQFSNSRSEMNVSTLELGDSALYLCASSLAGASSYEQYFGPGTRLTVT.

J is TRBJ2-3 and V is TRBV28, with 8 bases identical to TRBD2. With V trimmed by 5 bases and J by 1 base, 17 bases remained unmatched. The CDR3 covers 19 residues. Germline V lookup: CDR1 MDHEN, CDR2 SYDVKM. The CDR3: CASSPMLGTSGPGTDTQYF. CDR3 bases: TGTGCCAGCAGTCCCATGCTAGGAACTAGCGGCCCGGGCACAGATACGCAGTATTTT.

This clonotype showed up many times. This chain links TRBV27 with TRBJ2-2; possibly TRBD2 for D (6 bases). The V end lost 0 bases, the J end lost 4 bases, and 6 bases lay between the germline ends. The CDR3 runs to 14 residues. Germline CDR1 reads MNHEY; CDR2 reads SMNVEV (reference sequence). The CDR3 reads CASSLSRGTGELFF. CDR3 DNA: TGTGCCAGCAGTTTATCGCGGGGCACCGGGGAGCTGTTTTTT.

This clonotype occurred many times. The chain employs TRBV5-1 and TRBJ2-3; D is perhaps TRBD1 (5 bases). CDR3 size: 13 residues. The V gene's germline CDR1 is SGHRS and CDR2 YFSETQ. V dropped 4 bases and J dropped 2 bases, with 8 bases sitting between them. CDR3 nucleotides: TGCGCCAGCAGCCAAGGGGTCACAGATACGCAGTATTTT. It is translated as CASSQGVTDTQYF.

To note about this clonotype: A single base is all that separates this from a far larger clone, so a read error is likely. The CDR3 reads CASSLFRDRNTDTRYF. DNA for the CDR3: TGTGCCAGCAGTTTATTTCGGGACAGAAACACAGATACGCGGTATTTT. The chain couples TRBV2 to TRBJ2-3; 7 bases align to TRBD1. The germline V gene has CDR1 SNHLY and CDR2 FYNNEI. This CDR3 has 16 amino acids.

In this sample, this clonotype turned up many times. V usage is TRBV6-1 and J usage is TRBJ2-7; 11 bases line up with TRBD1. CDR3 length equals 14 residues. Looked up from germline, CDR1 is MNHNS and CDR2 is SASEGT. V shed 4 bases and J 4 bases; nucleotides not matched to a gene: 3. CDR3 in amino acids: CASSGTGGRYEQYF. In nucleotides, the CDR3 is TGTGCCAGCAGTGGGACAGGGGGCAGGTACGAGCAGTACTTC.

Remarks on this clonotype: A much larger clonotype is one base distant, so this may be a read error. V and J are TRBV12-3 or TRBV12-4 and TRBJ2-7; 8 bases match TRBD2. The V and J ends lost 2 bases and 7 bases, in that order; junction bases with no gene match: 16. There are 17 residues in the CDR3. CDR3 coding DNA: TGTGCCAGCAGTTTATTCGGGGGGGGAGGTAGTGCCAATGAGCAGTACTTC. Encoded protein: CASSLFGGGGSANEQYF.

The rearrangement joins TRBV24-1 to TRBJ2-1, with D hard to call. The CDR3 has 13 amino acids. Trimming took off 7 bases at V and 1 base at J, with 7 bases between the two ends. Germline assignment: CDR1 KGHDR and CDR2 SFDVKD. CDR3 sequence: CATRGGSYNEQFF. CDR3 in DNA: TGTGCCACCAGGGGTGGATCCTACAATGAGCAGTTCTTC.

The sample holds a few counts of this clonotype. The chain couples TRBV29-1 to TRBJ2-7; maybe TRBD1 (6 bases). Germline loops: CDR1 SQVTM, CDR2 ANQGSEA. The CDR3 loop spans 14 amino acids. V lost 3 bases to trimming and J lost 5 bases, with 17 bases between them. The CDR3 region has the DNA TGCAGCGTTGATGGGCCTACAGGGAGCAACGAGCAGTACTTC. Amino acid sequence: CSVDGPTGSNEQYF.

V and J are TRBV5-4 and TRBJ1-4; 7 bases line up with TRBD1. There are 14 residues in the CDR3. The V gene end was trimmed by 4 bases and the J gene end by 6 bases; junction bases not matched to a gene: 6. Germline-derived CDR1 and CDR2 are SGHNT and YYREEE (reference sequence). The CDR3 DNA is TGTGCCAGCAGCGACCGACAGGGACATGAAAAACTGTTTTTT. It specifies CASSDRQGHEKLFF. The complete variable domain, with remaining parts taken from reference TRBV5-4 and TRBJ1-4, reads ETGVTQSPTHLIKTRGQQVTLRCSSQSGHNTVSWYQQALGQGPQFIFQYYREEENGRGNFPPRFSGLQFPNYSSELNVNALELDDSALYLCASSDRQGHEKLFFGSGTQLSVL.

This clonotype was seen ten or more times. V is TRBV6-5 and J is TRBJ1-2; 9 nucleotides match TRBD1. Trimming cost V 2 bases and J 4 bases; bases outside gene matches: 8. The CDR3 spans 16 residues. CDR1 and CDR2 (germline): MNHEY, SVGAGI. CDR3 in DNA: TGTGCCAGCAGTTACGTGACAGGGGGAGCGGCCTATGGCTACACCTTC. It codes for CASSYVTGGAAYGYTF.

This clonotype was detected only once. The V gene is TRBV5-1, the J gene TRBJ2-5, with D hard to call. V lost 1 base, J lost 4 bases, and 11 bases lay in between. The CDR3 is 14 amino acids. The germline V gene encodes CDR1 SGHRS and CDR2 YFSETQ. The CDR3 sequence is CASSLTQHAETQYF. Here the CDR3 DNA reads TGCGCCAGCAGCTTGACCCAACATGCAGAGACCCAGTACTTC.

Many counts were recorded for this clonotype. CDR3: CASRQGSGYTF. As DNA, the CDR3 is TGTGCCAGCCGTCAGGGGTCTGGCTACACCTTC. V usage is TRBV2 and J usage is TRBJ1-2, with D possibly TRBD1 on 6 matching bases. Germline CDR1 reads SNHLY; CDR2 reads FYNNEI. The CDR3 totals 11 residues. V lost 8 bases, J lost 7 bases, and 11 bases lay in between.

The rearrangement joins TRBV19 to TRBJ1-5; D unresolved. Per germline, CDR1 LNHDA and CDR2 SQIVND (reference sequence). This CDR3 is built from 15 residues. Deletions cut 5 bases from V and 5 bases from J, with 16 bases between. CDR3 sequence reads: CASSGNRARDQPQHF. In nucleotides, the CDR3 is TGTGCCAGTAGTGGGAACAGAGCCCGCGATCAGCCCCAGCATTTT.

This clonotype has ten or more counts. The CDR3 sequence: CASSYLIGLAGGGSTDTQYF. The CDR3, as DNA: TGTGCCAGCAGTTATCTAATTGGACTAGCGGGAGGGGGTAGCACAGATACGCAGTATTTT. This chain links TRBV12-3 or TRBV12-4 with TRBJ2-3, with 15 bases lining up with TRBD2. The CDR3 consists of 20 residues. The junction had 11 bases not matched to a gene; V was cut back by 4 bases and J by 0 bases.

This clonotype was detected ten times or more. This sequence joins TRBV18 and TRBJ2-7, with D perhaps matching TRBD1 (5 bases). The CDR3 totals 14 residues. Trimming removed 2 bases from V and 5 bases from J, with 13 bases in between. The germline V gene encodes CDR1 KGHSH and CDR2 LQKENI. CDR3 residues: CASSPIGRAHEQYF. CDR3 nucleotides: TGTGCCAGCTCACCAATTGGCAGGGCTCACGAGCAGTACTTC.

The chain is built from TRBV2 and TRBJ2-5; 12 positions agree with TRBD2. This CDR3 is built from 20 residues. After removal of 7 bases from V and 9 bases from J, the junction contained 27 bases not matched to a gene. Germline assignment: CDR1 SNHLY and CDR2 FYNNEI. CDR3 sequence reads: CASNLQGARTSGEPKRAQYF. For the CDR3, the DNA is TGTGCCAGCAACCTACAGGGGGCGCGGACTAGCGGGGAACCCAAGAGAGCCCAGTACTTC.

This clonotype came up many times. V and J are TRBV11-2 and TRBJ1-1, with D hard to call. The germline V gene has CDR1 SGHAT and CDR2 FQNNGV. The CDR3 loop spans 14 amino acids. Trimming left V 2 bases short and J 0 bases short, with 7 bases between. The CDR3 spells CASSLRRMNTEAFF. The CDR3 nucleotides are TGTGCCAGCAGCTTACGACGGATGAACACTGAAGCTTTCTTT.

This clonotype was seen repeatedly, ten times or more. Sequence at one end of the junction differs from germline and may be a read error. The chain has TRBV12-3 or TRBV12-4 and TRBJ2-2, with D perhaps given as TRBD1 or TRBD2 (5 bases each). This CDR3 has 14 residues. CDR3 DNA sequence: TGTGCCAGCAGTTTAGGGGGGAACTCCGGGGAGCTGTTTTTT. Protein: CASSLGGNSGELFF.

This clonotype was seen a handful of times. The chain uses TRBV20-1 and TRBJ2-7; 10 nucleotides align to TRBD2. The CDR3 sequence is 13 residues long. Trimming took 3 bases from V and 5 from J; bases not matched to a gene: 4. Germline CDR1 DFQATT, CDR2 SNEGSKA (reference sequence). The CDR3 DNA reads TGCAGTGCTAGCCTAGCGGGAGAAAACGAGCAGTACTTC. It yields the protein CSASLAGENEQYF.

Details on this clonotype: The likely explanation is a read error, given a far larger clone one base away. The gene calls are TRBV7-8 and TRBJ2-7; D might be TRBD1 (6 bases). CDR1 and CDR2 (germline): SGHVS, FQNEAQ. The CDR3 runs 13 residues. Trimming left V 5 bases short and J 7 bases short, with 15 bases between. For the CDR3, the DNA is TGTGCCAGCAGCCCGACAGGAATAGATGAGCAGTACTTC. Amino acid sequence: CASSPTGIDEQYF.

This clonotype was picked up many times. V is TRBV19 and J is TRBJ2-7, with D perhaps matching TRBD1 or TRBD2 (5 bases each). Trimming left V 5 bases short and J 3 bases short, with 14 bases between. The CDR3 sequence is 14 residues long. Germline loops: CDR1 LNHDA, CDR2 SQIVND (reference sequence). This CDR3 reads CASSFRDGYYEQYF. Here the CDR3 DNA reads TGTGCCAGTAGTTTCCGGGACGGTTACTACGAGCAGTACTTC.

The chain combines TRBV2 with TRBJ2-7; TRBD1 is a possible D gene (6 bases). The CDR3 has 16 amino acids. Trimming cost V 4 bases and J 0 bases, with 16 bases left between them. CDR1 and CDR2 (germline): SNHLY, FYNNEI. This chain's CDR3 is CASSGNPRDTSYEQYF. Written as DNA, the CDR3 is TGTGCCAGCAGTGGGAACCCCCGGGACACCTCCTACGAGCAGTACTTC. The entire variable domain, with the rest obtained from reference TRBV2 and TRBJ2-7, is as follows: EPEVTQTPSHQVTQMGQEVILRCVPISNHLYFYWYRQILGQKVEFLVSFYNNEISEKSEIFDDQFSVERPDGSNFTLKIRSTKLEDSAMYFCASSGNPRDTSYEQYFGPGTRLTVT.

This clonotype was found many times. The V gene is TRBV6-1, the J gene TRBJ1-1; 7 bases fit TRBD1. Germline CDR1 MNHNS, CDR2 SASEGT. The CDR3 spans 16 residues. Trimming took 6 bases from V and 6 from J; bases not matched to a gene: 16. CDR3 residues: CASRLPGDRWIPEAFF. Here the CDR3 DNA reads TGTGCCAGCAGACTTCCTGGGGACAGATGGATCCCTGAAGCTTTCTTT.